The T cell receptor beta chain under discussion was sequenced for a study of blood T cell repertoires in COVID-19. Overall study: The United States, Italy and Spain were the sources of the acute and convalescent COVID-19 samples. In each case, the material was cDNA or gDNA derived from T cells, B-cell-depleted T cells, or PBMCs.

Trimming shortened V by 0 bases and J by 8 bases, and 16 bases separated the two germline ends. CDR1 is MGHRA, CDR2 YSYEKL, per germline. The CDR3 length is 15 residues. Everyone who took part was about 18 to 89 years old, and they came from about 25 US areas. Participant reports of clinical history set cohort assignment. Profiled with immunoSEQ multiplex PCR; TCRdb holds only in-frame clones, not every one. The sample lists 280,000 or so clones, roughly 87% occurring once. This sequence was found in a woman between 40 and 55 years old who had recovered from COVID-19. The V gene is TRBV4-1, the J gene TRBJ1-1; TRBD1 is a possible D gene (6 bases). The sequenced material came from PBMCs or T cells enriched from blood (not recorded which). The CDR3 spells CASSQDLVLGTEAFF. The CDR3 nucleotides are TGCGCCAGCAGCCAAGACCTCGTGCTTGGGACAGAAGCTTTCTTT.